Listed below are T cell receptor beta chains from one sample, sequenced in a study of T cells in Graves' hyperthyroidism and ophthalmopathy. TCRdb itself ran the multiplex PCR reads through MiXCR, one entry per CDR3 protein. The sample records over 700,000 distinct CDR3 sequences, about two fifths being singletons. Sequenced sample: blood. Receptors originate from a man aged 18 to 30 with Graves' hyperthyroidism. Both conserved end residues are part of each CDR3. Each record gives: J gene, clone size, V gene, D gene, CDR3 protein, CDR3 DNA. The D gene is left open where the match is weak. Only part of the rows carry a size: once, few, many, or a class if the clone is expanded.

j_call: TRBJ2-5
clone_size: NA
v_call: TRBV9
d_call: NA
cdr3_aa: CASSPEGGGAQETQYF
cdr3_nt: TGTGCCAGCAGCCCCGAGGGCGGGGGCGCGCAAGAGACCCAGTACTTC

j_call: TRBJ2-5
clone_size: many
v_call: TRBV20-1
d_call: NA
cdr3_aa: CSASRGFQETQYF
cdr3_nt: TGCAGTGCTAGTCGGGGCTTCCAAGAGACCCAGTACTTC

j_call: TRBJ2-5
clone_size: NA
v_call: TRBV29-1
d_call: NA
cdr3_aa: CSAFSLDPGGTQYF
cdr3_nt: TGCAGCGCCTTTAGCTTAGATCCTGGGGGGACCCAGTACTTC

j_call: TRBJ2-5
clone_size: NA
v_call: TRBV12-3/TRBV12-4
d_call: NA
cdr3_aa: CASNTMGETQYF
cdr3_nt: TGTGCCAGCAACACGATGGGGGAGACCCAGTACTTC

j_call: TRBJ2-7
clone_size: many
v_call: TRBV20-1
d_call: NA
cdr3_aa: CSARDWHEQYF
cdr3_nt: TGCAGTGCTAGAGATTGGCACGAGCAGTACTTC

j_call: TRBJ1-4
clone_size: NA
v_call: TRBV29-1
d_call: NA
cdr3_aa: CSVAQAMGSEKLFF
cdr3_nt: TGCAGCGTTGCTCAGGCCATGGGAAGTGAAAAACTGTTTTTT

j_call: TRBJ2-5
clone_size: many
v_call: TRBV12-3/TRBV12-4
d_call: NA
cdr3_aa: CASSQWASRETQYF
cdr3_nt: TGTGCCAGCAGTCAGTGGGCTAGCCGAGAGACCCAGTACTTC

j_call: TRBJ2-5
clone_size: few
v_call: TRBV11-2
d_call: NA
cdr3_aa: CASSFPRVQETQYF
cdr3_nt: TGTGCCAGCAGCTTCCCCAGGGTCCAAGAGACCCAGTACTTC

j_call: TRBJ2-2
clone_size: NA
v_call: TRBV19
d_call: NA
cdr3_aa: CASSDRYELFF
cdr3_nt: TGTGCCAGTAGTGACCGATACGAGCTGTTTTTT

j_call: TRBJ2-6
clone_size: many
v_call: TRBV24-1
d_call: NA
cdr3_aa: CATSDGRVGANVLTF
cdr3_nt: TGTGCCACCAGTGATGGCCGGGTTGGGGCCAACGTCCTGACTTTC

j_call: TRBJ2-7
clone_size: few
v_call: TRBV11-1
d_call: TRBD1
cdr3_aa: CASSRGQGTSYEQYF
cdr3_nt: TGTGCCAGCAGCCGGGGACAGGGGACATCCTACGAGCAGTACTTC

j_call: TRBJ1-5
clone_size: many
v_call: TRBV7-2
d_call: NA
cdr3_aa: CASSLLRAQGQPQHF
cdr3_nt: TGTGCCAGCAGCCTCCTAAGGGCCCAAGGGCAGCCCCAGCATTTT

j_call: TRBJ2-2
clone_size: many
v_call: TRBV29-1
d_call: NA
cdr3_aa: CSVVRTGGTGELFF
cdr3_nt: TGCAGCGTCGTCAGGACTGGAGGTACCGGGGAGCTGTTTTTT

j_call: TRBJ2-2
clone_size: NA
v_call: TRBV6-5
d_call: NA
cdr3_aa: CASSELGETGELFF
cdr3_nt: TGTGCCAGCAGTGAACTTGGGGAGACCGGGGAGCTGTTTTTT

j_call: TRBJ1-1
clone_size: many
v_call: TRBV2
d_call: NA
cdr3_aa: CASEENTEAFF
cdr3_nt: TGTGCCAGCGAGGAGAACACTGAAGCTTTCTTT

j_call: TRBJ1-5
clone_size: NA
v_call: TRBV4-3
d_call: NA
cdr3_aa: CASSRSKDGEQPQHF
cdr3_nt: TGCGCCAGCAGCCGCTCGAAGGACGGGGAACAGCCCCAGCATTTT